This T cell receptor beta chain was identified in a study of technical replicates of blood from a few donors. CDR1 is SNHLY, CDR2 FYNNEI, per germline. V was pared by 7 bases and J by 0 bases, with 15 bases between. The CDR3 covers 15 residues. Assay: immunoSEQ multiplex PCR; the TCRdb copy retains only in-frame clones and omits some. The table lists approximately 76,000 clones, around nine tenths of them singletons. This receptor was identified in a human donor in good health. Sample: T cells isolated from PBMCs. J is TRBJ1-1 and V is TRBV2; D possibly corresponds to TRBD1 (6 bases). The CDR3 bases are TGTGCCAGCAATGAGCCCAACAGGGTGAACACTGAAGCTTTCTTT. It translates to CASNEPNRVNTEAFF.